Listed below are T cell receptor beta chains from one sample, sequenced in a study of regulatory T cells. Assay: immunoSEQ multiplex PCR; the TCRdb copy retains only in-frame clones and omits some. The top ten clones hold about 2.5% of a sample with about 35,000 clones, over 75% of them seen once. The sequenced material came from conventional CD4+ T cells sorted from blood. The receptors originated from a person aged 18 to 35 with CD3G deficiency. CDR3s include the opening cysteine and the closing phenylalanine or tryptophan. The order of the fields is V gene, clone size, D gene, J gene, CDR3 protein, CDR3 DNA. D genes are given only for firm matches. The listing skips clone size in some rows; elsewhere it reads once, few, many or a size class.

v_gene: TRBV10-2
abundance: .
d_gene: .
j_gene: TRBJ2-5
CDR3aa: CASSDYQRGGQYF
CDR3nt: TGCGCCAGCAGTGACTATCAGCGAGGAGGCCAGTACTTC

v_gene: TRBV5-1
abundance: .
d_gene: .
j_gene: TRBJ2-2
CDR3aa: CASSLEVPENTGELFF
CDR3nt: TGCGCCAGCAGCTTGGAGGTCCCAGAGAACACCGGGGAGCTGTTTTTT

v_gene: TRBV6-6
abundance: .
d_gene: TRBD1
j_gene: TRBJ2-2
CDR3aa: CASRGGTGQLFF
CDR3nt: TGTGCCAGCAGAGGGGGGACAGGCCAGCTGTTTTTT

v_gene: TRBV20-1
abundance: .
d_gene: .
j_gene: TRBJ2-3
CDR3aa: CSASIGDTQYF
CDR3nt: TGCAGTGCTAGTATCGGCGATACGCAGTATTTT

v_gene: TRBV30
abundance: .
d_gene: TRBD1
j_gene: TRBJ2-3
CDR3aa: CALRTGGTDTQYF
CDR3nt: TGTGCCCTCCGGACAGGGGGCACAGATACGCAGTATTTT

v_gene: TRBV30
abundance: .
d_gene: .
j_gene: TRBJ1-2
CDR3aa: CAWSATRSIYGYTF
CDR3nt: TGTGCCTGGAGCGCGACAAGAAGTATCTATGGCTACACCTTC

v_gene: TRBV6-5
abundance: .
d_gene: .
j_gene: TRBJ1-1
CDR3aa: CASSYSPIGMNTEAFF
CDR3nt: TGTGCCAGCAGTTACTCCCCTATAGGAATGAACACTGAAGCTTTCTTT

v_gene: TRBV18
abundance: .
d_gene: .
j_gene: TRBJ2-5
CDR3aa: CASSPRRGETQYF
CDR3nt: TGTGCCAGCTCACCGAGAAGGGGAGAGACCCAGTACTTC

v_gene: TRBV28
abundance: .
d_gene: .
j_gene: TRBJ1-2
CDR3aa: CASSLQPNYGYTF
CDR3nt: TGTGCCAGCAGTTTACAGCCTAACTATGGCTACACCTTC

v_gene: TRBV28
abundance: .
d_gene: TRBD1
j_gene: TRBJ1-5
CDR3aa: CASSRQGHSNQPQHF
CDR3nt: TGTGCCAGCAGTCGACAGGGACATAGCAATCAGCCCCAGCATTTT

v_gene: TRBV28
abundance: .
d_gene: TRBD1
j_gene: TRBJ2-1
CDR3aa: CASSLLGGQGNEQFF
CDR3nt: TGTGCCAGCAGTTTATTGGGTGGACAGGGGAATGAGCAGTTCTTC

v_gene: TRBV19
abundance: .
d_gene: .
j_gene: TRBJ1-1
CDR3aa: CASSFRGNTEAFF
CDR3nt: TGTGCCAGTAGCTTCCGGGGGAACACTGAAGCTTTCTTT

v_gene: TRBV6-1
abundance: .
d_gene: TRBD2
j_gene: TRBJ2-7
CDR3aa: CASSGPTSGSYEQYF
CDR3nt: TGTGCCAGCAGTGGACCGACTAGCGGGAGCTACGAGCAGTACTTC

v_gene: TRBV28
abundance: .
d_gene: TRBD2
j_gene: TRBJ2-3
CDR3aa: CASSWTSGRTDTQYF
CDR3nt: TGTGCCAGCAGTTGGACTAGCGGGAGGACAGATACGCAGTATTTT

v_gene: TRBV6-1
abundance: .
d_gene: TRBD1
j_gene: TRBJ1-2
CDR3aa: CASSEDRGEGYTF
CDR3nt: TGTGCCAGCAGTGAAGACAGGGGGGAAGGCTACACCTTC

v_gene: TRBV7-9
abundance: once
d_gene: TRBD1
j_gene: TRBJ1-1
CDR3aa: CASSLAGTVITEAFF
CDR3nt: TGTGCCAGCAGCCTTGCCGGGACAGTCATCACTGAAGCTTTCTTT

v_gene: TRBV27
abundance: .
d_gene: TRBD1
j_gene: TRBJ2-7
CDR3aa: CASSLRTGAYEQYF
CDR3nt: TGTGCCAGCAGTTTACGAACAGGGGCCTACGAGCAGTACTTC

v_gene: TRBV30
abundance: .
d_gene: TRBD1
j_gene: TRBJ2-7
CDR3aa: CAWGTAYEQYF
CDR3nt: TGTGCCTGGGGGACAGCCTACGAGCAGTACTTC

v_gene: TRBV5-1
abundance: .
d_gene: TRBD1
j_gene: TRBJ2-2
CDR3aa: CASSSQGARTGELFF
CDR3nt: TGCGCCAGCAGCTCACAGGGGGCGCGGACCGGGGAGCTGTTTTTT

v_gene: TRBV28
abundance: few
d_gene: .
j_gene: TRBJ1-1
CDR3aa: CASSLLRVNTEAFF
CDR3nt: TGTGCCAGCAGTTTATTGAGGGTGAACACTGAAGCTTTCTTT

v_gene: TRBV6-1
abundance: .
d_gene: TRBD2
j_gene: TRBJ2-5
CDR3aa: CASSEALASGSLRQETQYF
CDR3nt: TGTGCCAGCAGTGAAGCCTTGGCTAGCGGGAGTCTCAGGCAGGAGACCCAGTACTTC

v_gene: TRBV18
abundance: .
d_gene: .
j_gene: TRBJ2-7
CDR3aa: CASSPQALGEQYF
CDR3nt: TGTGCCAGCTCACCCCAGGCCTTGGGGGAGCAGTACTTC

v_gene: TRBV6-1
abundance: .
d_gene: .
j_gene: TRBJ2-5
CDR3aa: CASSDRINRQETQYF
CDR3nt: TGTGCCAGCAGTGACAGGATCAATCGACAAGAGACCCAGTACTTC